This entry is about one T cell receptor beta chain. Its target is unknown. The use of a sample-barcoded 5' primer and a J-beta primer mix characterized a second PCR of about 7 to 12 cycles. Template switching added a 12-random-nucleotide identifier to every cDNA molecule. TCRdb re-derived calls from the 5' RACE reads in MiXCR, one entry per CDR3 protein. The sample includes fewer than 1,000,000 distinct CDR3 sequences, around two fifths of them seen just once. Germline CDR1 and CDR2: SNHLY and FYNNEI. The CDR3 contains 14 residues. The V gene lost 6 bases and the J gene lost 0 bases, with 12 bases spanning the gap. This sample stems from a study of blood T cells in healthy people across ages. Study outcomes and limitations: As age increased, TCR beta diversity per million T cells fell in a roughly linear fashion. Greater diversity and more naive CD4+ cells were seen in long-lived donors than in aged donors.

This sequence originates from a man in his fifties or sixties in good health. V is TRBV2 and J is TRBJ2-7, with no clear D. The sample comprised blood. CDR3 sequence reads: CASRDIGSSYEQYF. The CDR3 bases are TGTGCCAGCAGAGACATTGGTAGCTCCTACGAGCAGTACTTC.